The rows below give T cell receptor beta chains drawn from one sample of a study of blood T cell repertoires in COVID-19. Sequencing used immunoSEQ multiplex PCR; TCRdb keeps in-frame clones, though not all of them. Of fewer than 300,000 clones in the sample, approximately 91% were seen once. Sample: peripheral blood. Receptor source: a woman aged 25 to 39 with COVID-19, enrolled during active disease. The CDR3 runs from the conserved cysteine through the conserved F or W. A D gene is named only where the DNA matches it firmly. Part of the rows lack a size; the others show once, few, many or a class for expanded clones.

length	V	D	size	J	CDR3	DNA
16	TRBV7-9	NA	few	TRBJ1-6	CASSLRDSSYNSPLHF	TGTGCCAGCAGCTTACGGGATAGCTCCTATAATTCACCCCTCCACTTT
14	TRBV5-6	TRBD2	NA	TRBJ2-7	CASSLMGRENEQYF	TGTGCCAGCAGCTTGATGGGGCGGGAGAACGAGCAGTACTTC
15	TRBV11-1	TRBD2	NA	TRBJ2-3	CASSLLGLGTDTQYF	TGTGCCAGCAGTTTGCTGGGACTAGGCACAGATACGCAGTATTTT
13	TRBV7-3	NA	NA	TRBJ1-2	CASSLSGSYGYTF	TGTGCCAGCAGCTTATCGGGGAGCTATGGCTACACCTTC
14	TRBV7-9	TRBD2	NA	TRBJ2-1	CASREGLLYNEQFF	TGTGCCAGCCGGGAGGGACTACTCTACAATGAGCAGTTCTTC
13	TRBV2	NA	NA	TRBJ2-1	CASRPDTSNEQFF	TGTGCCAGCAGGCCAGACACTAGCAATGAGCAGTTCTTC
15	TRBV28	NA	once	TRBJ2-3	CASSPLTGMADTQYF	TGTGCCAGCAGTCCTCTAACAGGGATGGCAGATACGCAGTATTTT
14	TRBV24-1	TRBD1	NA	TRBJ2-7	CATSDVRQGYEQYF	TGTGCCACCAGTGATGTAAGACAGGGATACGAGCAGTACTTC
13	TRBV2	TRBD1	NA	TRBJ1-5	CASTTGEYQPQHF	TGTGCCAGCACGACAGGGGAGTATCAGCCCCAGCATTTT
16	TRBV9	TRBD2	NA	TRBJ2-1	CASSATSGGRSNEQFF	TGTGCCAGCAGCGCGACTAGCGGGGGAAGAAGCAATGAGCAGTTCTTC
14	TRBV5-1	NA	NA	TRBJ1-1	CASSPRTANTEAFF	TGCGCCAGCAGCCCCCGAACAGCGAACACTGAAGCTTTCTTT
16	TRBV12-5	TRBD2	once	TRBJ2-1	CASGSPNSGRTNEQFF	TGTGCTAGTGGTTCCCCCAATAGCGGGAGGACGAATGAGCAGTTCTTC
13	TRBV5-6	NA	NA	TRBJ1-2	CASSLDRYYGYTF	TGTGCCAGCAGCTTGGACAGATACTATGGCTACACCTTC
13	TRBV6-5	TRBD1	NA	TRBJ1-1	CASSSSGGTEAFF	TGTGCCAGCAGTTCTTCAGGGGGCACTGAAGCTTTCTTT
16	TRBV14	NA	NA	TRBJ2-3	CASSNLVDSFTDTQYF	TGTGCCAGCAGCAATCTAGTCGACAGTTTCACAGATACGCAGTATTTT
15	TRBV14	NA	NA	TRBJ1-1	CASSQLQAGATEAFF	TGTGCCAGCAGCCAACTTCAAGCGGGGGCCACTGAAGCTTTCTTT
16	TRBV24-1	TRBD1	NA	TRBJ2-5	CATNPLFKGQKETQYF	TGTGCCACCAACCCACTGTTCAAGGGACAGAAAGAGACCCAGTACTTC
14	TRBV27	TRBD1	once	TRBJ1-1	CASSPQGGSGEAFF	TGTGCCAGCAGTCCCCAGGGGGGAAGTGGTGAAGCTTTCTTT
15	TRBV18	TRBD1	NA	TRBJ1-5	CASSPMDRGNQPQHF	TGTGCCAGCTCACCCATGGACAGGGGCAATCAGCCCCAGCATTTT
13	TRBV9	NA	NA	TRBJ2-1	CASSAHHYNEQFF	TGTGCCAGCAGCGCCCATCACTACAATGAGCAGTTCTTC
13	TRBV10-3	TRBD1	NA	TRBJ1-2	CAISPDRDYGYTF	TGTGCCATCAGCCCCGACAGGGACTATGGCTACACCTTC
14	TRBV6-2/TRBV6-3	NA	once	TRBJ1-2	CASSYAGTGYGYTF	TGTGCCAGCAGTTACGCAGGGACTGGCTATGGCTACACCTTC
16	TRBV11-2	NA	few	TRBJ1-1	CASSFPRGGVNTEAFF	TGTGCCAGCAGCTTTCCCCGGGGAGGGGTGAACACTGAAGCTTTCTTT
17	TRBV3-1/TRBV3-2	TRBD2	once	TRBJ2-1	CASSLTSAGASINWQFF	TGTGCCAGCAGCCTTACGTCAGCGGGAGCATCAATAAACTGGCAGTTCTTC
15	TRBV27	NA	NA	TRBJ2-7	CASSFRTKGLYEQYF	TGTGCCAGCAGTTTCAGGACTAAAGGCCTCTACGAGCAGTACTTC
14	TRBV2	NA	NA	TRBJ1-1	CASRPRGANTEAFF	TGTGCCAGCCGCCCCAGGGGTGCGAACACTGAAGCTTTCTTT
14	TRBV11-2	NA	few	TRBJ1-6	CASRVGLINSPLHF	TGTGCCAGCAGGGTGGGACTGATTAATTCACCCCTCCACTTT
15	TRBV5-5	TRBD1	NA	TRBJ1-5	CASSLGRQGYQPQHF	TGTGCCAGCAGCTTGGGGAGACAGGGGTATCAGCCCCAGCATTTT
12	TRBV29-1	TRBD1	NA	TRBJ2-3	CSVDRGDDTQYF	TGCAGCGTGGACAGGGGCGATGATACGCAGTATTTT
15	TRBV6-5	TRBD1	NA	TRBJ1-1	CASSFQGVVGTEAFF	TGTGCCAGCAGTTTCCAGGGGGTAGTTGGCACTGAAGCTTTCTTT
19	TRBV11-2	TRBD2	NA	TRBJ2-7	CASSSPTGLAGGQPYEQYF	TGTGCCAGCAGCTCCCCCACCGGACTAGCGGGAGGCCAACCCTACGAGCAGTACTTC